Listed below are T cell receptor beta chains from one sample, sequenced in a study of T cell repertoires in cytomegalovirus infection. TCRdb reprocessed the reads via MiXCR and lists one record per CDR3 protein. Of about 830,000 distinct CDR3 sequences listed, approximately 30% were seen once; the top ten hold roughly an eighth. These receptors lack a known antigen. This sample comprised cultured CD8+ T cells from PBMCs, obtained from culture after CMV antigen stimulation. The receptors were sampled from a human donor in good health (CMV status not recorded). Some clones in this sample may be carry-over from other donors' samples. Each CDR3 is given with its conserved first and last residue. D genes are given only for firm matches. Not all rows give a size; the values are once, few, many and, for expanded clones, a class.

>many|TRBJ2-2|NA|TRBV7-8
TGTGCCAGCAGCGCCATGGACTCGTTGAACACCGGGGAGCTGTTTTTT
CASSAMDSLNTGELFF
>few|TRBJ1-5|NA|TRBV6-2/TRBV6-3
TGTGCCAGCAGTTACTCGATAAGCGAGGGTAATCAGCCCCAGCATTTT
CASSYSISEGNQPQHF
>many|TRBJ1-3|NA|TRBV7-2
TGTGCCAGCAGCTTACAAAGGGGCAGGGTGGACTCTGGAAACACCATATATTTT
CASSLQRGRVDSGNTIYF
>few|TRBJ1-1|NA|TRBV2
TGTGCCACCTCGGAGGTGGGGGGTTTGAACACTGAAGCTTTCTTT
CATSEVGGLNTEAFF
>few|TRBJ1-2|NA|TRBV7-9
TGTGCCGCCCTCCTAACAGACTTCTATGGCTACACCTTC
CAALLTDFYGYTF
>once|TRBJ2-2|NA|TRBV25-1
TGTGCCAGCAGTGAATTGGGAGCCGGGGAGCTGTTTTTT
CASSELGAGELFF
>NA|TRBJ2-1|NA|TRBV7-9
TGTGCCAGCAGCTCCTCGGGCTGGGAGCAGTTCTTC
CASSSSGWEQFF
>NA|TRBJ2-3|TRBD2|TRBV6-6
TGTGCCAGCAGTTATCGACTAGCGGGTACCCCATCTAGCACAGATACGCAGTATTTT
CASSYRLAGTPSSTDTQYF
>once|TRBJ1-1|NA|TRBV27
TGTGCCAGCCGCTCGGGGGCTTGGAACACTGAAGCTTTCTTT
CASRSGAWNTEAFF
>few|TRBJ1-1|NA|TRBV12-3/TRBV12-4
TGTGCCAGCACTGCAGGGGTTACTGAAGCTTTCTTT
CASTAGVTEAFF
>NA|TRBJ2-5|TRBD2|TRBV20-1
TGCAGTGCTAGAGACCGAAAGGGACTAGCGGTTCAAGAGACCCAGTACTTC
CSARDRKGLAVQETQYF
>few|TRBJ2-4|NA|TRBV7-9
TGTGCCAGCAGCTTTAAGGGCGAAAACATTCAGTACTTC
CASSFKGENIQYF
>NA|TRBJ1-1|NA|TRBV5-1
TGCGCCAGCAGCTTGTCGAAGGGCGGAGGCACTGAAGCTTTCTTT
CASSLSKGGGTEAFF
>few|TRBJ1-4|NA|TRBV27
TGTGCCAGCGGATTATGGGAGGGGGAAAAACTGTTTTTT
CASGLWEGEKLFF
>NA|TRBJ2-2|NA|TRBV12-3/TRBV12-4
TGTGCCAGCAGTTTTTGGATCACCACCGGGGAGCTGTTTTTT
CASSFWITTGELFF
>NA|TRBJ2-1|NA|TRBV27
TGTGCCAGCAGTTTATTCCTCGCCCTGAGCTCCTACAATGAGCAGTTCTTC
CASSLFLALSSYNEQFF
>NA|TRBJ2-7|TRBD1|TRBV27
TGTGCCAGCAGTTTCACCCGGGACAGGGACTCCTACGAGCAGTACTTC
CASSFTRDRDSYEQYF
>NA|TRBJ2-1|TRBD1|TRBV6-2/TRBV6-3
TGTGCCAGCAGCTATATAGGGACAGGGGAACCCTTAGCCCCTGACAATGAGCAGTTCTTC
CASSYIGTGEPLAPDNEQFF
>few|TRBJ1-2|NA|TRBV6-4
TGTGCCAGCAGTGACTTTGTAGGGGGAAACTATGGCTACACCTTC
CASSDFVGGNYGYTF
>NA|TRBJ1-4|NA|TRBV4-1
TGCGCCAGCAGCGCCCTCGAGCGGCAGGGAACTGAAAAACTGTTTTTT
CASSALERQGTEKLFF
>NA|TRBJ2-4|NA|TRBV18
TGTGCCAGCTCACCTTCGGCAGCCAAAAACATTCAGTACTTC
CASSPSAAKNIQYF
>NA|TRBJ2-3|NA|TRBV9
TGTGCCAGCAGCGTAGCACAGAGCGCTAGCACAGATACGCAGTATTTT
CASSVAQSASTDTQYF
>NA|TRBJ1-1|NA|TRBV7-6
TGTGCCAGCAGCTTGGTCAGGGATGGGAACACTGAAGCTTTCTTT
CASSLVRDGNTEAFF
>NA|TRBJ2-7|NA|TRBV6-2/TRBV6-3
TGTGCCAGCAGTCCAGGGGCGGTCTACGAGCAGTACTTC
CASSPGAVYEQYF
>few|TRBJ2-5|TRBD1|TRBV10-3
TGTGCCATCAGTGACCCCGGACAGGGCATGGAGACCCAGTACTTC
CAISDPGQGMETQYF
>few|TRBJ1-4|NA|TRBV6-5
TGTGCCAGCAGTTACTCTTCTGGAAATGAAAAACTGTTTTTT
CASSYSSGNEKLFF
>NA|TRBJ2-7|NA|TRBV19
TGTGCCAGTAGTATAGATCCACAAGGGGCTGCCTCCTACGAGCAGTACTTC
CASSIDPQGAASYEQYF
>NA|TRBJ1-1|TRBD1|TRBV4-1
TGCGCCAGCAGCCAAGGGGACAGGGCGGGCACTGAAGCTTTCTTT
CASSQGDRAGTEAFF
>NA|TRBJ2-2|NA|TRBV20-1
TGCAGTGCTAGAGATCAGAGGGGGACGAACACCGGGGAGCTGTTTTTT
CSARDQRGTNTGELFF
>NA|TRBJ2-5|TRBD1|TRBV15
TGTGCCACCAGCAGGAGTAGACAGGGGGAATGGAAGACCCAGTACTTC
CATSRSRQGEWKTQYF
>few|TRBJ1-1|NA|TRBV18
TGTGCCAGCTCAACCACGGCCAGAGCCACTGAAGCTTTCTTT
CASSTTARATEAFF
>few|TRBJ2-7|NA|TRBV7-9
TGTGCCAGCAGCCCTCAGGCGGGGCGGGGGCGGTACGAGCAGTACTTC
CASSPQAGRGRYEQYF